This TCR beta chain appears in the sequencing data of a study of Graves' ophthalmopathy and Graves' hyperthyroidism. About the study: At initial diagnosis, peripheral blood was obtained, and this preceded any treatment. Study results and caveats: Blood also held most thyroid clonotypes expanded above 0.001 frequency.

The germline V gene has CDR1 SGDLS and CDR2 YYNGEE. V lost 3 bases, J lost 7 bases, and 3 bases stayed unmatched. The CDR3 has 13 residues. Amplification of TCR beta CDR3 regions used RNA transcripts. The library came from an HTBI-primed first-round RT-PCR and a second-round multiplex PCR. From the multiplex PCR reads, TCRdb called clonotypes with MiXCR, one entry per CDR3 protein. The sample lists about 740,000 distinct CDR3 sequences; 35% to 50% were seen once. This clonotype was counted between two and nine times. Its antigen is not known. Ineligible for inclusion were patients with other autoimmune diseases, uncontrolled infections, pregnancy or lactation. It was on clinical symptoms, serum thyroxine, TRAb, thyroid ultrasound and orbital computed tomography that diagnosis relied.

The origin of this receptor is an adult man with Graves' ophthalmopathy. This chain joins TRBV9 and TRBJ2-2; 7 positions match TRBD1. The specimen sequenced was peripheral blood. The CDR3 coding sequence is TGTGCCAGCAGCGGTTACAGGGGCGGGGAGCTGTTTTTT. As protein: CASSGYRGGELFF.